These 7 T cell receptor beta chains were sequenced from one sample in a study of blood T cell repertoires in COVID-19. Only in-frame clones appear in the TCRdb table, and some are missing; sequencing was by immunoSEQ multiplex PCR. This sample has 150,000 to 180,000 clones; about 79% occur once, and the top ten carry over 25%. Sequences were obtained from peripheral blood. The receptors were gathered from a woman aged 60-75 years with acute or convalescent COVID-19.

The rearrangement links TRBV3-1 (or the pseudogene TRBV3-2) to TRBJ1-6, with 8 positions matching TRBD1. Per germline, CDR1 LGHDT and CDR2 YNNKEL (reference sequence). Unmatched junction bases numbered 8, after V lost 4 bases and J lost 9 bases. The CDR3 spans 15 residues. The CDR3, as DNA: TGTGCCAGCAGCCCTCGGACAGGGACCTTTTCACCCCTCCACTTT. Its translation: CASSPRTGTFSPLHF.

The sample holds one count of this clone. CDR3 region: CASSYGTDLNTEAFF. CDR3 nucleotides: TGTGCCAGCAGTTACGGGACAGATTTGAACACTGAAGCTTTCTTT. The chain has TRBV6-5 and TRBJ1-1; TRBD1 aligns across 7 bases. Germline V CDR1 and CDR2: MNHEY, SVGAGI. The V segment lost 2 bases and the J segment 0 bases; nucleotides outside the gene matches: 3. This CDR3 has 15 amino acids.

The chain joins TRBV4-1 to TRBJ2-1; the D gene is possibly TRBD2 (7 bases). The CDR3 loop spans 18 amino acids. Trimming left V 0 bases short and J 9 bases short, with 24 bases between. Per the germline V gene, CDR1 is MGHRA and CDR2 is YSYEKL. The chain's CDR3 is CASSQDRGASRTLGEQFF. The CDR3 region has the DNA TGCGCCAGCAGCCAAGATCGGGGGGCTAGTCGGACGTTGGGTGAGCAGTTCTTC.

The chain has TRBV30 and TRBJ2-3; 7 positions match TRBD1. Trimming removed 3 bases from V and 0 bases from J; junction bases left unmatched: 6. The germline V gene encodes CDR1 GTSNPN and CDR2 SVGIG (reference sequence). The CDR3 contains 15 residues. DNA of the CDR3: TGTGCCTGGAGGGATCAGGGGGTTAGCACAGATACGCAGTATTTT. Protein sequence: CAWRDQGVSTDTQYF.

The chain links TRBV25-1 to TRBJ1-6; 9 positions agree with TRBD1. The CDR3 sequence is 15 residues long. The trim removed 6 bases at V and 0 bases at J, leaving 0 bases unmatched. Looked up from germline, CDR1 is MGHDK and CDR2 is SYGVNS. CDR3 protein: CASRDRGSYNSPLHF. The CDR3 DNA reads as TGTGCCAGCAGGGACAGGGGCTCCTATAATTCACCCCTCCACTTT.

The rearrangement links TRBV6-5 to TRBJ1-1; no reliable D call. The CDR3 is 14 amino acids. Germline V lookup: CDR1 MNHEY, CDR2 SVGAGI. Between the trimmed V and J ends, which lost 2 bases and 4 bases, there was a span of 11 bases. DNA for the CDR3: TGTGCCAGCAGTTACGAGGGAGGGATCACTGAAGCTTTCTTT. It yields the protein CASSYEGGITEAFF.

This sequence joins TRBV7-9 and TRBJ1-3; D remains unclear. This CDR3 has 16 residues. The germline V and J ends were trimmed by 4 bases and 0 bases, with 13 bases remaining between them. Germline CDR1 is SEHNR and CDR2 is FQNEAQ (reference sequence). CDR3 residues: CASSSPEPYSGNTIYF. CDR3 in DNA: TGTGCCAGCAGCTCTCCGGAGCCGTACTCTGGAAACACCATATATTTT.